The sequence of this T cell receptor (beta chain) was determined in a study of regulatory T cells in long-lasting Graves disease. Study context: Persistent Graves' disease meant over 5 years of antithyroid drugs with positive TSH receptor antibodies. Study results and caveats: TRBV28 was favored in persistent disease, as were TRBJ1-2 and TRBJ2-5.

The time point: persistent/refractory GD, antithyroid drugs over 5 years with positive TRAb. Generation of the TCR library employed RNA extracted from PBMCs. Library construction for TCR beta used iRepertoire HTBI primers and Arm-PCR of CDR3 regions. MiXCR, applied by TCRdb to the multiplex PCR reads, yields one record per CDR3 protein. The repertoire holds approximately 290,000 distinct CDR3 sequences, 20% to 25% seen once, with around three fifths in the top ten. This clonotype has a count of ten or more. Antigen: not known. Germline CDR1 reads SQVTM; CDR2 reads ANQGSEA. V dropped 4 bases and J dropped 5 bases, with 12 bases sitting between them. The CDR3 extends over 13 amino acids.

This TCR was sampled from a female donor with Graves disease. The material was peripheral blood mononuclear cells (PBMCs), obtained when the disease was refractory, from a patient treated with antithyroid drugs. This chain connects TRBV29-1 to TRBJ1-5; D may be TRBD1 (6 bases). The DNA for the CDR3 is TGCAGCGTTGTATGGACAGAGGATCAGCCCCAGCATTTT. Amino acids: CSVVWTEDQPQHF.